The 14 T cell receptor beta chains listed next were all sequenced from one sample in a study of chemoradiotherapy in HPV16-positive cancers. Sequenced by immunoSEQ multiplex PCR; TCRdb stores in-frame clones only, minus some. The sample contains roughly 6,400 clones, around 91% of which appear only once. The sample in question was tumor tissue, obtained from a patient who underwent chemoradiotherapy. These receptors were taken from a human donor with HPV-associated anogenital cancer.

This clone was counted a few times. V and J are TRBV5-4 and TRBJ2-1; D remains ambiguous. Germline CDR1 reads SGHNT; CDR2 reads YYREEE (reference sequence). The CDR3 runs to 15 residues. V lost 4 bases, J lost 3 bases, and 14 bases lay in between. CDR3 in amino acids: CASSPGPTDYNEQFF. In DNA form, the CDR3 reads TGTGCCAGCAGCCCCGGACCGACGGACTACAATGAGCAGTTCTTC.

This clone was counted once. This sequence joins TRBV10-3 and TRBJ2-2, with TRBD1 matching 7 bases. With V trimmed by 10 bases and J by 2 bases, 7 bases remained unmatched. The CDR3 has 14 residues. Germline V lookup: CDR1 ENHRY, CDR2 SYGVKD. This CDR3 is CATLQGPNTGELFF. CDR3 DNA sequence: TGTGCCACTTTACAGGGGCCTAACACCGGGGAGCTGTTTTTT.

The V and J genes are TRBV9 and TRBJ2-1, with TRBD1 matching over 7 bases. Trimming cost V 3 bases and J 0 bases; bases outside gene matches: 3. Germline assignment: CDR1 SGDLS and CDR2 YYNGEE. The CDR3 is 15 residues long. CDR3 bases: TGTGCCAGCAGCGCGACAGGGAGCTCCTACAATGAGCAGTTCTTC. Translating gives CASSATGSSYNEQFF.

Worth noting for this clone: The junction and the germline gene differ at one end; a read error may be behind it. This chain joins TRBV7-7 and TRBJ1-2; 7 bases are a match to TRBD1. Germline lookup yields CDR1 SSHAT and CDR2 FNYEAQ (reference sequence). The CDR3 runs 15 residues. CDR3 sequence reads: CASSPGQQANYGYTF. The CDR3 nucleotides are TGTGCTAGCAGCCCGGGACAGCAAGCTAACTATGGCTACACCTTC.

V usage is TRBV6-1 and J usage is TRBJ2-1; 7 nucleotides align to TRBD2. Germline CDR1 reads MNHNS; CDR2 reads SASEGT. Losses at the gene ends were 3 bases for V and 2 bases for J; bases not matched to a gene: 4. This CDR3 is built from 15 residues. CDR3 amino acids: CASSDLAVTYNEQFF. The CDR3 DNA sequence: TGTGCCAGCAGTGACCTAGCGGTTACCTACAATGAGCAGTTCTTC.

The rearrangement uses TRBV5-4 and TRBJ1-1; no reliable D call. V dropped 3 bases and J dropped 3 bases, with 15 bases sitting between them. From germline, CDR1 is SGHNT and CDR2 YYREEE (reference sequence). The CDR3 is 15 amino acids. CDR3 sequence: CASSSPENGDTEAFF. Written as DNA, the CDR3 is TGTGCCAGCAGCTCCCCGGAGAATGGGGACACTGAAGCTTTCTTT. The full variable domain, its missing parts supplied by reference TRBV5-4 and TRBJ1-1, is ETGVTQSPTHLIKTRGQQVTLRCSSQSGHNTVSWYQQALGQGPQFIFQYYREEENGRGNFPPRFSGLQFPNYSSELNVNALELDDSALYLCASSSPENGDTEAFFGQGTRLTVV.

This clone was counted only a few times. V usage is TRBV10-3 and J usage is TRBJ2-1; TRBD2 aligns across 11 bases. In germline, CDR1 is ENHRY, CDR2 SYGVKD. CDR3 length equals 15 residues. The V gene end was trimmed by 6 bases and the J gene end by 5 bases; junction bases not matched to a gene: 6. CDR3 residues: CAISQTSGENNEQFF. The CDR3 DNA sequence: TGTGCCATCAGCCAGACTAGCGGGGAAAACAATGAGCAGTTCTTC.

The rearrangement links TRBV10-3 to TRBJ2-3; perhaps D is TRBD1 or TRBD2 (5 bases each). The CDR3 covers 12 residues. V was pared by 7 bases and J by 3 bases, with 8 bases between. Germline V lookup: CDR1 ENHRY, CDR2 SYGVKD. The DNA of the CDR3 is TGTGCCATCACGGGGACGACAGATACGCAGTATTTT. It codes for CAITGTTDTQYF.

Here the CDR3 reads CASSPTLRANTGELFF. The CDR3 DNA follows: TGCGCCAGCAGCCCCACTCTCAGGGCGAACACCGGGGAGCTGTTTTTT. The gene calls are TRBV5-1 and TRBJ2-2; D is perhaps TRBD1 (5 bases). The CDR3 loop spans 16 amino acids. CDR1 SGHRS and CDR2 YFSETQ come from the germline V gene. The V end lost 4 bases, the J end lost 0 bases, and 13 bases lay between the germline ends.

CDR3 nucleotides: TGTGCCAGCAGTCAGGGGTGGGAGACCCAGTACTTC. Amino acid sequence: CASSQGWETQYF. The chain joins TRBV28 to TRBJ2-5; weak D call: TRBD1 (6 bases). CDR1 and CDR2 (germline): MDHEN, SYDVKM. CDR3 size: 12 residues. Trimming removed 5 bases from V and 5 bases from J, with 9 bases in between.

The chain uses TRBV7-9 and TRBJ1-3, with 7 bases matching TRBD1. The CDR3 runs to 14 residues. Unmatched junction bases numbered 2, after V lost 2 bases and J lost 4 bases. Germline lookup yields CDR1 SEHNR and CDR2 FQNEAQ (reference sequence). The CDR3 protein is CASSLRQGGNTIYF. The CDR3 nucleotides read TGTGCCAGCAGCTTAAGACAGGGCGGAAACACCATATATTTT.

The chain couples TRBV7-2 to TRBJ1-1; D perhaps matches TRBD1 (5 bases). V lost 3 bases and J 3 bases, leaving 11 bases between the germline ends. The germline gives CDR1 SGHTA, CDR2 FQGNSA. The length of the CDR3 is 14 residues. The CDR3 sequence: CASSLYRGDTEAFF. As DNA, the CDR3 is TGTGCCAGCAGCTTGTACCGGGGCGACACTGAAGCTTTCTTT.

The V gene is TRBV5-1, the J gene TRBJ2-3, with D possibly TRBD2 on 5 matching bases. Trimming pared 0 bases from V and 0 bases from J, leaving 11 bases between. CDR3 size: 16 residues. Looked up from germline, CDR1 is SGHRS and CDR2 is YFSETQ. The CDR3 loop is CASSLVGEVSTDTQYF. In nucleotides, the CDR3 is TGCGCCAGCAGCTTGGTCGGGGAAGTAAGCACAGATACGCAGTATTTT.

The J gene is TRBJ1-3, the V gene TRBV5-1; D remains ambiguous. Germline CDR1 and CDR2: SGHRS and YFSETQ. V was cut by 9 bases and J by 0 bases, with 10 bases left in between. This CDR3 contains 13 residues. CDR3 amino acids: CATTADSGNTIYF. DNA of the CDR3: TGCGCCACCACGGCGGACTCTGGAAACACCATATATTTT.